This TCR beta chain was retrieved from a study of shared clonotypes between healthy human individuals. In the study overall: Three plates were used per donor for CD4 naive, three for CD4 memory, two for CD8 naive and one for CD8 memory.

Worth noting for this clone: The target antigen is unknown.

Naive CD4+ cells were CD45RA-selected; the remaining cells were memory. The study's findings and limits: Naive subsets usually exceeded memory subsets in estimated richness.

This was a deep-level run. The assay was immunoSEQ multiplex PCR, and TCRdb's table has in-frame clones only and misses some. Here the sample spans roughly 530,000 clones, 90% to 97% being singletons. The sequenced material came from naive CD4+ T cells sorted from blood. Subset noted: CD45RA+ positively selected. This sequence was found in a woman aged 30 to 39 in good health.

The CDR3 is CASSPSGPPSDTQYF. CDR3 DNA: TGTGCCAGCTCTCCTAGCGGACCGCCTTCAGATACGCAGTATTTT. This rearrangement joins TRBV18 to TRBJ2-3; 7 bases line up with TRBD2. CDR3 length: 15 residues. Germline-derived CDR1 and CDR2 are KGHSH and LQKENI. After removal of 6 bases from V and 4 bases from J, the junction contained 10 bases not matched to a gene. Combining the CDR3 with reference TRBV18 and TRBJ2-3 gives the whole variable domain NAGVMQNPRHLVRRRGQEARLRCSPMKGHSHVYWYRQLPEEGLKFMVYLQKENIIDESGMPKERFSAEFPKEGPSILRIQQVVRGDSAAYFCASSPSGPPSDTQYFGPGTRLTVL.